These 15 T cell receptor beta chains came from one sample sequenced in a study of blood T cell repertoires in COVID-19. TCRdb's copy holds only in-frame clones and misses some; the assay was immunoSEQ multiplex PCR. The table shows about 110,000 clones, with less than 85% occurring only once. Sequencing was performed on peripheral blood. The receptor source for this set is a woman older than 75 with acute or convalescent COVID-19.

The V gene is TRBV10-3, the J gene TRBJ2-7, with TRBD1 matching 7 bases. Germline CDR1 ENHRY, CDR2 SYGVKD. With V trimmed by 2 bases and J by 10 bases, 5 bases remained unmatched. This CDR3 spans 12 amino acids. CDR3 sequence (DNA): TGTGCCATCAGTGAGGACAGGGAACGACAGTACTTC. It encodes CAISEDRERQYF.

The gene calls are TRBV10-3 and TRBJ2-1, with 11 positions matching TRBD2. Germline loops: CDR1 ENHRY, CDR2 SYGVKD. The J segment lost 4 bases and the V segment lost 7 bases, leaving 3 bases of the junction unmatched. The CDR3 loop spans 14 amino acids. The CDR3 coding sequence is TGTGCCATCACCCTAGCGGGGGGTTACAATGAGCAGTTCTTC. This encodes CAITLAGGYNEQFF.

The J gene is TRBJ2-7, the V gene TRBV7-9, with D perhaps TRBD1 (5 bases). CDR3 length: 14 amino acids. Trimming took off 1 base at V and 5 bases at J, with 12 bases between the two ends. CDR1 is SEHNR, CDR2 FQNEAQ, per germline (reference sequence). The CDR3 protein is CASSLGQGFDEQYF. The CDR3 bases are TGTGCCAGCAGCTTAGGGCAGGGCTTCGACGAGCAGTACTTC.

This clone appeared a single time. This CDR3 is also generated by other DNA sequences in the sample. This chain links TRBV2 with TRBJ2-1; tentative D call: TRBD2 (5 bases). Germline assignment: CDR1 SNHLY and CDR2 FYNNEI. CDR3 length: 14 amino acids. The V gene lost 2 bases and the J gene lost 0 bases, with 5 bases spanning the gap. The CDR3 here is CASSELASYNEQFF. Written as DNA, the CDR3 is TGTGCCAGCAGTGAACTAGCCTCCTACAATGAGCAGTTCTTC.

The gene calls are TRBV19 and TRBJ1-5; TRBD1 might be the D (6 bases). V dropped 6 bases and J dropped 5 bases, with 17 bases sitting between them. This CDR3 is 15 amino acids long. The germline V gene encodes CDR1 LNHDA and CDR2 SQIVND (reference sequence). CDR3 in DNA: TGTGCCAGTAGCTCAGGCCGGGACACTCATCAGCCCCAGCATTTT. Translation gives CASSSGRDTHQPQHF.

This clone was found once. CDR3 protein: CAWSEQVGEQYF. CDR3 sequence (DNA): TGTGCCTGGAGTGAACAGGTCGGCGAGCAGTACTTC. This rearrangement joins TRBV30 to TRBJ2-7, with D possibly matching TRBD1 (5 bases). Germline values: CDR1 GTSNPN, CDR2 SVGIG (reference sequence). Deletions cut 1 base from V and 6 bases from J, with 10 bases between. The CDR3 is made up of 12 amino acids. Looking up the rest from reference TRBV30 and TRBJ2-7 gives the full variable domain: SQTIHQWPATLVQPVGSPLSLECTVEGTSNPNLYWYRQAAGRGLQLLFYSVGIGQISSEVPQNLSASRPQDRQFILSSKKLLLSDSGFYLCAWSEQVGEQYFGPGTRLTVT.

The V call is TRBV3-1 (or the pseudogene TRBV3-2), the J call TRBJ1-1; 11 nucleotides match TRBD1. Germline CDR1 reads LGHDT; CDR2 reads YNNKEL (reference sequence). The CDR3 runs 16 residues. The V segment lost 5 bases and the J segment 1 base; nucleotides outside the gene matches: 6. The CDR3 DNA follows: TGTGCCAGCAGCGGGGGACAGGGGGTTCGGAACACTGAAGCTTTCTTT. This gives the protein CASSGGQGVRNTEAFF.

The chain recombines TRBV19 with TRBJ1-5; TRBD1 agrees at 7 bases. The CDR3 extends over 15 amino acids. The germline CDR1 and CDR2 sequences are LNHDA and SQIVND (reference sequence). Losses at the gene ends were 7 bases for V and 3 bases for J; bases not matched to a gene: 9. The chain's CDR3 is CASTRDRSNNQPQHF. The CDR3 nucleotides are TGTGCCAGTACCCGGGACAGAAGTAACAATCAGCCCCAGCATTTT.

The V gene is TRBV21-1, the J gene TRBJ1-6; whether TRBD1, the table's D call, matches the DNA was not checked. TRBV21-1 is shown as a pseudogene. CDR3 length: 17 residues. The CDR3 nucleotides are TGTGCCAGCAGCGGCCAGGACAGAGCAAAAAAGGTCTCGACCCTCCACTTT. Translation: CASSGQDRAKKVSTLHF.

Concerning this clone itself: One junction end does not reproduce the germline sequence, and a read error may be involved. CDR3 in amino acids: CASSSSLRQGRQEAQYF. In DNA, the CDR3 is TGTGCCAGCAGTTCTTCCCTTCGACAGGGGCGGCAAGAGGCCCAGTACTTC. The V call is TRBV27, the J call TRBJ2-5, with 8 bases lining up with TRBD1. The germline V gene encodes CDR1 MNHEY and CDR2 SMNVEV (reference sequence). The CDR3 length is 17 residues.

The CDR3 region is CASSIPRTAGTNQPQHF. CDR3 in DNA: TGTGCCAGTAGTATCCCCCGGACAGCGGGAACCAATCAGCCCCAGCATTTT. This sequence joins TRBV19 and TRBJ1-5, with TRBD1 as a possible D gene (6 bases). The germline V and J ends were trimmed by 3 bases and 3 bases, with 18 bases remaining between them. The germline gives CDR1 LNHDA, CDR2 SQIVND (reference sequence). This CDR3 region has 17 residues.

This chain joins TRBV21-1 and TRBJ2-2; TRBD1, as called in the table, went unchecked against the DNA. TRBV21-1 is an annotated pseudogene. The CDR3 runs to 19 residues. CDR3 bases: TGTGCCAGCAGCAACCGGTTCGTGGGGGCGGGCCCGAACACCGGGGAGCTGTTTTTT. This sequence encodes CASSNRFVGAGPNTGELFF.

This chain uses TRBV10-1 with TRBJ2-1; 8 bases are shared with TRBD2. V dropped 6 bases and J dropped 7; count of bases not matched to a gene: 11. Germline assignment: CDR1 WNHNN and CDR2 SYGVQD (reference sequence). The CDR3 has 15 amino acids. The DNA for the CDR3 is TGCGCCAGCAGCCATAGCGGGATAGGAGGGAATGAGCAGTTCTTC. This sequence encodes CASSHSGIGGNEQFF.

The gene calls are TRBV7-3 and TRBJ2-2; no clear D gene. The V end lost 5 bases, the J end lost 0 bases, and 10 bases lay between the germline ends. The CDR3 has 15 amino acids. Germline CDR1 and CDR2: SGHTA and FQGTGA. The CDR3 DNA sequence: TGTGCCAGCAGCCAGACTTTCGCGAACACCGGGGAGCTGTTTTTT. Residues: CASSQTFANTGELFF. The whole variable domain, remainder taken from reference TRBV7-3 and TRBJ2-2, is GAGVSQTPSNKVTEKGKYVELRCDPISGHTALYWYRQSLGQGPEFLIYFQGTGAADDSGLPNDRFFAVRPEGSVSTLKIQRTERGDSAVYLCASSQTFANTGELFFGEGSRLTVL.

This sequence joins TRBV5-8 and TRBJ2-5, with 8 bases fitting TRBD1. This CDR3 has 14 amino acids. CDR1 is SGHTS, CDR2 YDEGEE, per germline. Unmatched junction bases numbered 5, after V lost 2 bases and J lost 5 bases. The CDR3 loop is CASSFRQGMETQYF. DNA for the CDR3: TGTGCCAGCAGCTTTAGACAGGGGATGGAGACCCAGTACTTC.